This entry lists 26 T cell receptor beta chains sequenced from one sample in a study of blood T cells in healthy people across ages. It was with a sample-barcoded 5' primer and a J-beta primer mix that a second PCR of roughly 6 to 12 cycles was run. Using its own MiXCR run on the 5' RACE reads, TCRdb lists one record per CDR3 protein. Here the sample spans 600,000 to 1,000,000 distinct CDR3 sequences, nearly 60% being singletons. Sequenced input: blood. Every receptor here comes from a young man in good health.

This clonotype was observed many times. This sequence joins TRBV11-1 and TRBJ1-4; 8 bases agree with TRBD1. CDR1 SGHAT and CDR2 FQDESV come from the germline V gene (reference sequence). The CDR3 covers 14 residues. V was clipped by 6 bases and J by 8 bases; unmatched bases: 8. The DNA of the CDR3 is TGTGCCAGCAGTTCGACAGGGGAAAGCGAAAAACTGTTTTTT. Translated, it gives CASSSTGESEKLFF.

This clonotype was found many times. The V call is TRBV7-2, the J call TRBJ1-2; possibly TRBD1 for D (5 bases). The CDR3 has 14 amino acids. CDR1 is SGHTA and CDR2 is FQGNSA in the germline V gene. Deletions cut 4 bases from V and 4 bases from J, with 13 bases between. In nucleotides, the CDR3 is TGTGCCAGCAGCTCCCTAGGGGTGGGCTATGGCTACACCTTC. Translating it yields CASSSLGVGYGYTF.

The CDR3 spells CASSRIAGAGVSYNEQFF. DNA of the CDR3: TGTGCCAGCAGCCGGATTGCAGGCGCGGGGGTATCCTACAATGAGCAGTTCTTC. The chain couples TRBV5-8 to TRBJ2-1, with TRBD2 matching 7 bases. The CDR3 is 18 residues long. Germline V lookup: CDR1 SGHTS, CDR2 YDEGEE. Trimming took 4 bases from V and 1 from J; bases not matched to a gene: 14.

V is TRBV7-8 and J is TRBJ1-2; 9 bases are shared with TRBD1. This CDR3 contains 17 residues. Germline CDR1 SGHVS, CDR2 FQNEAQ. V was clipped by 5 bases and J by 0 bases; unmatched bases: 10. The CDR3 bases are TGTGCCAGCAGCATAGGGACAGGGCTGGAAGCTAACTATGGCTACACCTTC. This sequence encodes CASSIGTGLEANYGYTF.

This rearrangement joins TRBV20-1 to TRBJ1-2, with TRBD1 identical over 8 bases. The length of the CDR3 is 15 residues. Germline values: CDR1 DFQATT, CDR2 SNEGSKA (reference sequence). The V gene end was trimmed by 5 bases and the J gene end by 10 bases; junction bases not matched to a gene: 18. CDR3 sequence reads: CSAPRGPGERNDYTF. DNA for the CDR3: TGCAGTGCTCCCAGGGGGCCAGGGGAACGAAATGACTACACCTTC.

The gene calls are TRBV5-1 and TRBJ1-6, with 9 bases lining up with TRBD1. The V segment lost 0 bases and the J segment 10 bases; nucleotides outside the gene matches: 11. CDR3 size: 17 residues. Germline CDR1 and CDR2: SGHRS and YFSETQ. CDR3: CASSLGLRGTGMSPLHF. CDR3 sequence (DNA): TGCGCCAGCAGCTTGGGACTCCGGGGGACAGGGATGTCACCCCTCCACTTT.

This clonotype was counted only a few times. The chain couples TRBV20-1 to TRBJ2-7; the D gene is possibly TRBD1 (6 bases). The CDR3 runs 12 residues. CDR1 and CDR2 from the germline V gene are DFQATT and SNEGSKA (reference sequence). V dropped 8 bases and J dropped 3 bases, with 14 bases sitting between them. The CDR3 reads CSTQGPYYEQYF. The CDR3 region has the DNA TGCAGTACCCAGGGGCCCTACTACGAGCAGTACTTC.

This clonotype was picked up a small number of times. The V and J genes are TRBV28 and TRBJ2-7, with TRBD2 matching 9 bases. The J call is in doubt because the DNA end fits TRBJ2-5 better. The CDR3 runs to 14 residues. Germline V lookup: CDR1 MDHEN, CDR2 SYDVKM. DNA of the CDR3: TGTGCCAGCAGTTTGCCCAGCGGGAGGGAGACCCAGTACTTC. Its protein is CASSLPSGRETQYF.

Concerning this clonotype itself: A junction boundary mismatches the germline segment, possibly from a read error. The chain has TRBV9 and TRBJ2-5, with 7 positions matching TRBD1. The CDR3 covers 15 residues. In germline, CDR1 is SGDLS, CDR2 YYNGEE. CDR3 loop: CASSIRQGLGETQYF. The CDR3 nucleotides read TGCGCCAGCAGCATAAGACAGGGTTTAGGAGAGACCCAGTACTTC.

This chain joins TRBV6-5 and TRBJ2-7; TRBD1 agrees at 8 bases. The CDR3 consists of 16 residues. The junction had 13 bases not matched to a gene; V was cut back by 6 bases and J by 3 bases. Germline values: CDR1 MNHEY, CDR2 SVGAGI. DNA for the CDR3: TGTGCCAGCAGGCTGACCGGACAGGGTTCCCTCTACGAGCAGTACTTC. It encodes CASRLTGQGSLYEQYF.

A remark on this clonotype: A junction boundary mismatches the germline segment, possibly from a read error. This chain links TRBV15 with TRBJ2-1; D unresolved. There are 17 residues in the CDR3. Per the germline V gene, CDR1 is LNHNV and CDR2 is YYDKDF (reference sequence). The CDR3 DNA reads TGTGCCACCTGCAGATTACCTTCATGGAGCTCCTACAATGAGCAGTTCTTC. It codes for CATCRLPSWSSYNEQFF.

CDR3 residues: CASSFWGDSRQYF. The DNA of the CDR3 is TGTGCCAGCAGTTTTTGGGGGGACAGTCGGCAGTACTTC. The chain couples TRBV27 to TRBJ2-4; tentatively, D is TRBD1 (7 bases). The CDR3 totals 13 residues. Trimming cost V 3 bases and J 13 bases, with 16 bases left between them. The germline gives CDR1 MNHEY, CDR2 SMNVEV (reference sequence).

CDR3 protein: CASSWGGPDPANEKLFF. The CDR3 DNA follows: TGCGCCAGCAGCTGGGGGGGGCCGGATCCAGCTAATGAAAAACTGTTTTTT. V gene TRBV5-1 combines with J gene TRBJ1-4; D perhaps matches TRBD1 (6 bases). From germline, CDR1 is SGHRS and CDR2 YFSETQ. The CDR3 has 17 residues. V lost 3 bases, J lost 3 bases, and 18 bases lay in between. Filled out from reference TRBV5-1 and TRBJ1-4, the complete variable domain reads KAGVTQTPRYLIKTRGQQVTLSCSPISGHRSVSWYQQTPGQGLQFLFEYFSETQRNKGNFPGRFSGRQFSNSRSEMNVSTLELGDSALYLCASSWGGPDPANEKLFFGSGTQLSVL.

The chain employs TRBV9 and TRBJ2-1; D might be TRBD1 (5 bases). The CDR3 is 14 amino acids. Trimming took off 0 bases at V and 5 bases at J, with 9 bases between the two ends. CDR1 SGDLS and CDR2 YYNGEE come from the germline V gene. The chain's CDR3 is CASSVGIGDNEQFF. The CDR3, as DNA: TGTGCCAGCAGCGTAGGTATAGGGGACAATGAGCAGTTCTTC.

The chain is built from TRBV20-1 and TRBJ1-1, with D possibly TRBD1 on 5 matching bases. CDR1 and CDR2 from the germline V gene are DFQATT and SNEGSKA (reference sequence). The CDR3 is 14 amino acids. The germline V and J ends were trimmed by 6 bases and 4 bases, with 18 bases remaining between them. CDR3 DNA sequence: TGCAGTGCCATGCCGGGGGGGACTTCCACTGAAGCTTTCTTT. Protein: CSAMPGGTSTEAFF.

This clonotype showed up just a few times. This chain joins TRBV29-1 and TRBJ2-3, with D perhaps assigned TRBD1 or TRBD2 (7 bases each). From germline, CDR1 is SQVTM and CDR2 ANQGSEA. This CDR3 is built from 15 residues. V gave up 4 bases and J gave up 6 bases, with 20 bases separating them. DNA for the CDR3: TGCAGCGTTGGCCGGGACAGCGGGATTATGGATACGCAGTATTTT. This sequence encodes CSVGRDSGIMDTQYF.

This sequence joins TRBV7-2 and TRBJ2-3; TRBD2 matches 10 bases. Germline trimming cut 5 bases from V and 11 bases from J; bases unmatched to any gene: 22. The germline V gene encodes CDR1 SGHTA and CDR2 FQGNSA. The CDR3 is made up of 18 amino acids. DNA for the CDR3: TGTGCCAGCAGCCACTTCAAGGGGTCGGGACTAGCGTTAGGGATGCAGTATTTT. This translates into CASSHFKGSGLALGMQYF. Supplemented by reference TRBV7-2 and TRBJ2-3, the full variable domain reads GAGVSQSPSNKVTEKGKDVELRCDPISGHTALYWYRQSLGQGLEFLIYFQGNSAPDKSGLPSDRFSAERTGGSVSTLTIQRTQQEDSAVYLCASSHFKGSGLALGMQYFGPGTRLTVL.

J is TRBJ2-7 and V is TRBV12-3 or TRBV12-4, with TRBD1 identical over 7 bases. Matching the DNA end better, TRBJ2-5 makes the J call doubtful. The CDR3 consists of 14 residues. The CDR3 is CASRPTDRQETQYF. The CDR3, as DNA: TGTGCCAGCAGACCTACGGACAGGCAAGAGACCCAGTACTTC.

This chain connects TRBV20-1 to TRBJ2-3; TRBD2 is a possible D gene (6 bases). CDR1 and CDR2 (germline): DFQATT, SNEGSKA (reference sequence). The V end lost 6 bases, the J end lost 2 bases, and 12 bases lay between the germline ends. CDR3 size: 13 residues. The CDR3 DNA is TGCAGTGCAGTAGCGGAGAACACAGATACGCAGTATTTT. This gives the protein CSAVAENTDTQYF.

V usage is TRBV10-1 and J usage is TRBJ2-1; D not resolved. Looked up from germline, CDR1 is WNHNN and CDR2 is SYGVQD (reference sequence). V was cut by 3 bases and J by 7 bases, with 25 bases left in between. The CDR3 contains 18 residues. The CDR3 is CASSDLMDAQGRFNEQFF. As DNA, the CDR3 is TGCGCCAGCAGTGATCTGATGGATGCACAAGGTCGATTTAATGAGCAGTTCTTC.

This clonotype was detected a few times. The V call is TRBV28, the J call TRBJ1-1, with TRBD1 matching over 9 bases. Looked up from germline, CDR1 is MDHEN and CDR2 is SYDVKM. The CDR3 runs 14 residues. V shed 6 bases and J 3 bases; nucleotides not matched to a gene: 5. CDR3 bases: TGTGCCAGCAGCTCCGGACAGGGGTACACTGAAGCTTTCTTT. Translated, it gives CASSSGQGYTEAFF.

CDR3 DNA sequence: TGTGCCAGCAGCCAAACTATGTCTGGGGGAGGCGGTTCACCCCTCCACTTT. Translated: CASSQTMSGGGGSPLHF. This chain uses TRBV4-2 with TRBJ1-6; possible D gene TRBD1, 5 bases. V dropped 2 bases and J dropped 9 bases, with 20 bases sitting between them. This CDR3 region has 17 residues. The germline V gene has CDR1 LGHNA and CDR2 YNFKEQ.

CDR3 sequence (DNA): TGTGCCAGCAGTTACGCGGGGGTTGGGTTCTCCTACGAGCAGTACTTC. Its translation: CASSYAGVGFSYEQYF. The chain has TRBV6-6 and TRBJ2-7; 7 bases match TRBD2. CDR1 MNHNY and CDR2 SVGAGI come from the germline V gene (reference sequence). Trimming cost V 2 bases and J 0 bases; bases outside gene matches: 7. CDR3 size: 16 residues.

This rearrangement joins TRBV13 to TRBJ2-3; TRBD2 aligns across 9 bases. The CDR3 is 17 amino acids. The junction had 8 bases not matched to a gene; V was cut back by 2 bases and J by 2 bases. CDR1 and CDR2 (germline): PRHDT, FYEKMQ (reference sequence). The CDR3 bases are TGTGCCAGCAGCTTACTAGTGGGACTAGCCTACACAGATACGCAGTATTTT. It translates to CASSLLVGLAYTDTQYF.

The chain recombines TRBV7-9 with TRBJ1-2, with D tentatively TRBD1 (5 bases). Trimming removed 6 bases at V and 7 bases at J, with 12 bases between. The germline gives CDR1 SEHNR, CDR2 FQNEAQ (reference sequence). There are 12 residues in the CDR3. The DNA of the CDR3 is TGTGCCAGCAGGTCCCCCAGGGTTGGCTACACCTTC. The encoded protein is CASRSPRVGYTF.

This clonotype was detected a few times. The gene calls are TRBV10-3 and TRBJ2-7, with 12 bases matching TRBD2. The CDR3 covers 18 residues. CDR1 is ENHRY and CDR2 is SYGVKD in the germline V gene. The junction had 7 bases not matched to a gene; V was cut back by 1 base and J by 0 bases. The CDR3 DNA reads TGTGCCATCAGTGAGTACGGACTAGCGGGATTTCACTCCTACGAGCAGTACTTC. It encodes CAISEYGLAGFHSYEQYF.